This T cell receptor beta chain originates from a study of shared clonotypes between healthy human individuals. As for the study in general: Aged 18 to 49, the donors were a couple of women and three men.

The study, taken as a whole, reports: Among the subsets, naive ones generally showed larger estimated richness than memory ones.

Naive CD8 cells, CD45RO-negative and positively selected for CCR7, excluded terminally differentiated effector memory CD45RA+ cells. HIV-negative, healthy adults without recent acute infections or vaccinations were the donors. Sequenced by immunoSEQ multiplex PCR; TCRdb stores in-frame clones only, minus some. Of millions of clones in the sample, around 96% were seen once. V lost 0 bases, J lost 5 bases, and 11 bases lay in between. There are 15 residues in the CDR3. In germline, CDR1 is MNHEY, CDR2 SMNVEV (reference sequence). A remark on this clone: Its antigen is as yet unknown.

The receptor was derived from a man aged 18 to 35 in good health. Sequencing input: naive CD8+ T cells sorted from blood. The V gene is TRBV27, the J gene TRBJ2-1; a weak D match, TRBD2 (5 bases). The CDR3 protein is CASSLSRASHNEQFF. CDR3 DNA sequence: TGTGCCAGCAGTTTATCTAGGGCTAGCCACAATGAGCAGTTCTTC.